This TCR beta chain was observed in a study of Graves' ophthalmopathy and Graves' hyperthyroidism. Study-wide points: Blood also held most thyroid clonotypes expanded above 0.001 frequency.

As the template, RNA transcripts were used to amplify TCR beta CDR3 regions. HTBI primers primed a first-round RT-PCR, and a second-round multiplex PCR followed. TCRdb reprocessed the multiplex PCR reads with MiXCR, giving one entry per CDR3 protein. The sample lists roughly 420,000 distinct CDR3 sequences; under 25% were seen once. This clonotype turned up a few times. The antigen is undetermined. In this cohort's terms, stable hyperthyroidism meant no ophthalmopathy by 18 months of follow-up. The CDR3 sequence is 15 residues long. The V gene end was trimmed by 5 bases and the J gene end by 7 bases; junction bases not matched to a gene: 10. The germline gives CDR1 MNHNS, CDR2 SASEGT.

Sequencing was performed on peripheral blood. The chain employs TRBV6-1 and TRBJ1-5, with 8 bases lining up with TRBD1. The sequence came from a woman under 30 with stable Graves' hyperthyroidism. CDR3 DNA: TGTGCCAGCAGTCCAATGGACAGGGCTGACCAGCCCCAGCATTTT. It encodes CASSPMDRADQPQHF.